This record covers a single TCR beta chain. What it recognizes is unknown. Clones were sequenced by immunoSEQ multiplex PCR, and TCRdb holds only the in-frame ones, with some missing. The sample yields 120,000 or so clones, roughly 86% seen once. This sample is part of a study of T cell responses to AZD1222 COVID-19 vaccine. The CDR3 is 11 residues long. Germline V gene data show CDR1 as LGHDT and CDR2 as YNNKEL (reference sequence). V gave up 6 bases and J gave up 7 bases, with 9 bases separating them. Notes on the study in general: Nearly half of spike-specific TCRs reportedly target variant regions that are unmutated in the B.1.351 and B.1.1.7 variants.

The chain recombines TRBV3-1 (or the pseudogene TRBV3-2) with TRBJ1-1; maybe TRBD1 (5 bases). The sequence derives from an adult in good health. Sequencing was performed on peripheral blood, taken on day 0 of AZD1222 vaccination. Written as DNA, the CDR3 is TGTGCCAGCAGTCGAGACAGTGAAGCTTTCTTT. Translated, it gives CASSRDSEAFF.